Each of the 7 T cell receptor beta chains below was sequenced from the same sample in a study of blood T cell repertoires in COVID-19. This table comes from immunoSEQ multiplex PCR, and its TCRdb copy is limited to in-frame clones, with some not included. This table has a few hundred thousand clones, approximately 87% appearing once. The source material was peripheral blood. The receptors originated from a man aged 55 to 69 who had recovered from COVID-19.

V gene TRBV28 combines with J gene TRBJ2-7, with TRBD1 identical over 9 bases. V shed 6 bases, J shed 2 bases, and the junction held 8 bases outside the gene matches. This CDR3 has 15 amino acids. CDR1 is MDHEN, CDR2 SYDVKM, per germline. The CDR3 loop is CASRTRTGVPYEQYF. The CDR3 DNA sequence: TGTGCCAGCAGGACCCGGACAGGGGTGCCCTACGAGCAGTACTTC. The whole variable domain, remainder taken from reference TRBV28 and TRBJ2-7, is DVKVTQSSRYLVKRTGEKVFLECVQDMDHENMFWYRQDPGLGLRLIYFSYDVKMKEKGDIPEGYSVSREKKERFSLILESASTNQTSMYLCASRTRTGVPYEQYFGPGTRLTVT.

This clone was detected once. The chain joins TRBV5-4 to TRBJ2-1; tentative D call: TRBD2 (5 bases). The CDR3 contains 13 residues. Germline V gene data show CDR1 as SGHNT and CDR2 as YYREEE (reference sequence). V was cut by 4 bases and J by 5 bases, with 10 bases left in between. CDR3 in DNA: TGTGCCAGCAGCCCTGCGGGTAACAATGAGCAGTTCTTC. As protein: CASSPAGNNEQFF.

The V gene is TRBV28, the J gene TRBJ2-3, with 11 bases that match TRBD2. Germline V lookup: CDR1 MDHEN, CDR2 SYDVKM. With V trimmed by 1 base and J by 1 base, 1 base remained unmatched. The CDR3 consists of 16 residues. Here the CDR3 reads CASSLLAGGRTDTQYF. In DNA, the CDR3 is TGTGCCAGCAGTTTATTAGCGGGAGGGCGCACAGATACGCAGTATTTT.

The chain joins TRBV2 to TRBJ1-1; 10 nucleotides align to TRBD1. The germline V gene encodes CDR1 SNHLY and CDR2 FYNNEI. The CDR3 sequence is 14 residues long. The V and J ends lost 4 bases and 1 base, in that order; junction bases with no gene match: 0. The CDR3 region has the DNA TGTGCCAGCAGTGGGACAGGGGGGAACACTGAAGCTTTCTTT. It is translated as CASSGTGGNTEAFF.

As DNA, the CDR3 is TGTGCCAGCAGTGGCAGGGGTATCTCTTCTGGGGCCAACGTCCTGACTTTC. Protein sequence: CASSGRGISSGANVLTF. The gene calls are TRBV6-1 and TRBJ2-6, with D possibly TRBD1 on 6 matching bases. This CDR3 is built from 17 residues. Germline CDR1 and CDR2: MNHNS and SASEGT. Trimming stripped 4 bases from V and 1 base from J, with 14 bases between.

V usage is TRBV7-6 and J usage is TRBJ1-2; 8 nucleotides agree with TRBD1. This CDR3 is built from 15 residues. Trimming cost V 1 base and J 0 bases; bases outside gene matches: 1. Germline assignment: CDR1 SGHVS and CDR2 FNYEAQ. CDR3 loop: CASSLVTGANYGYTF. DNA of the CDR3: TGTGCCAGCAGCTTAGTGACAGGGGCTAACTATGGCTACACCTTC.

Only one count was recorded for this clone. The rearrangement joins TRBV24-1 to TRBJ2-1; D ambiguous. Trimming shortened V by 7 bases and J by 9 bases, and 12 bases separated the two germline ends. Germline V CDR1 and CDR2: KGHDR, SFDVKD. This CDR3 is built from 12 residues. The CDR3 nucleotides read TGTGCCACCAGGTCGAGTCGTAGTGAGCAGTTCTTC. Translated: CATRSSRSEQFF.